Listed below are T cell receptor beta chains from one sample, sequenced in a study of cytomegalovirus exposure and HLA in healthy donors. Here immunoSEQ multiplex PCR was the method, and the copy in TCRdb shows in-frame clones only, minus some. Found here are 85,000 to 100,000 clones, just under 85% of them singletons; the top ten hold about 5.6%. Sequences were obtained from PBMCs. The receptors derive from a woman aged 18-29 years in good health and CMV-seropositive. Both conserved end residues are trimmed from each CDR3. The order of the fields is CDR3 protein, J gene, V gene.

CDR3 protein: ASSLGQGITYEQY
J gene: TRBJ2-7
V gene: TRBV6-5

CDR3 protein: ATSRGSQGLRTEAF
J gene: TRBJ1-1
V gene: TRBV15

CDR3 protein: ASSQGGEQY
J gene: TRBJ2-7
V gene: TRBV6-5

CDR3 protein: AINRGGSNQPQH
J gene: TRBJ1-5
V gene: TRBV28

CDR3 protein: ASSLGGFGYEQY
J gene: TRBJ2-7
V gene: TRBV4-1

CDR3 protein: ASSESPGTSGRLQY
J gene: TRBJ2-3
V gene: TRBV2

CDR3 protein: ASSERGLETQY
J gene: TRBJ2-5
V gene: TRBV10-1

CDR3 protein: ASSFFPATYEQY
J gene: TRBJ2-7
V gene: TRBV5-1

CDR3 protein: ASSLKGESSYEQY
J gene: TRBJ2-7
V gene: TRBV5-1

CDR3 protein: ASSPHLAGGWNEQF
J gene: TRBJ2-1
V gene: TRBV9

CDR3 protein: ASSHYSAQGAYEQY
J gene: TRBJ2-7
V gene: TRBV4-1

CDR3 protein: ASSLGQNSPLH
J gene: TRBJ1-6
V gene: TRBV28

CDR3 protein: ASSSGPLDYYEQY
J gene: TRBJ2-7
V gene: TRBV6-5

CDR3 protein: ASRGLVSTDTQY
J gene: TRBJ2-3
V gene: TRBV2

CDR3 protein: AILRDSTDTQY
J gene: TRBJ2-3
V gene: TRBV6-1

CDR3 protein: ASSQRLDLAGATPTDTQY
J gene: TRBJ2-3
V gene: TRBV4-1

CDR3 protein: ASSLFRTRGVYNEQF
J gene: TRBJ2-1
V gene: TRBV27

CDR3 protein: AIGTSDGEQY
J gene: TRBJ2-7
V gene: TRBV10-3

CDR3 protein: ASSQGRKTLRRNTEAF
J gene: TRBJ1-1
V gene: TRBV11-1

CDR3 protein: ASTGGNQPQH
J gene: TRBJ1-5
V gene: TRBV2

CDR3 protein: SVDETGYTGELF
J gene: TRBJ2-2
V gene: TRBV29-1

CDR3 protein: ASSQDRIEGQGYGYT
J gene: TRBJ1-2
V gene: TRBV14

CDR3 protein: ASSGRDRGNQPQH
J gene: TRBJ1-5
V gene: TRBV6-1

CDR3 protein: AWIGPGISYEQY
J gene: NA
V gene: TRBV30

CDR3 protein: ASSLELNTEAF
J gene: TRBJ1-1
V gene: TRBV7-9

CDR3 protein: ASSSGPPYNEQF
J gene: TRBJ2-1
V gene: TRBV27

CDR3 protein: ASSPGSGTATEPLH
J gene: TRBJ1-6
V gene: TRBV5-1

CDR3 protein: ASSAGSATNEKLF
J gene: TRBJ1-4
V gene: TRBV9

CDR3 protein: ASSLQGDGYT
J gene: TRBJ1-2
V gene: TRBV5-4

CDR3 protein: ASSLPDRGYGYT
J gene: TRBJ1-2
V gene: TRBV28

CDR3 protein: ASSETTGLYEQY
J gene: TRBJ2-7
V gene: TRBV7-9

CDR3 protein: ASSQGPSESFDEQF
J gene: TRBJ2-1
V gene: TRBV4-1

CDR3 protein: ATRGGRDADAQY
J gene: TRBJ2-3
V gene: TRBV15

CDR3 protein: ATSRVSGDFYEQY
J gene: TRBJ2-7
V gene: TRBV15

CDR3 protein: ASAGTRNEKLF
J gene: TRBJ1-4
V gene: TRBV19

CDR3 protein: ASSLFMGITRKRDNEQF
J gene: TRBJ2-1
V gene: TRBV7-8

CDR3 protein: ASEWGRSPYTATNEKLF
J gene: TRBJ1-4
V gene: TRBV2